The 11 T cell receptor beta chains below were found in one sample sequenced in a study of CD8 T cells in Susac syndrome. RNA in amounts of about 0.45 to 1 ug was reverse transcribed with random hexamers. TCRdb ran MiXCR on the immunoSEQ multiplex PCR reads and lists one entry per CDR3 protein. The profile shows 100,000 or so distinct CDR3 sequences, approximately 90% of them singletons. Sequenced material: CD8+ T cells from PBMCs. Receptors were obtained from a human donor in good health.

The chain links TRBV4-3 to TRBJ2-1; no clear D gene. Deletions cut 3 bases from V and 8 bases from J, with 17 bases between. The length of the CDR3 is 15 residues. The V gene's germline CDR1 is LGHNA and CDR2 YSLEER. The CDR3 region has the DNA TGCGCCAGCAGCCAGGCTTTTGAGCCCTGGGATGAGCAGTTCTTC. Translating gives CASSQAFEPWDEQFF.

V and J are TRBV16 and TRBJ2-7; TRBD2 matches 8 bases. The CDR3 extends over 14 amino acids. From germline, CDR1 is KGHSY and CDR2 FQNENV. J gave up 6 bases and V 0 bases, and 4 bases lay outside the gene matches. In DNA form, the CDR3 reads TGTGCCAGCAGCCAATCGGTCCTAGCGGGCGAGCAGTACTTC. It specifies CASSQSVLAGEQYF. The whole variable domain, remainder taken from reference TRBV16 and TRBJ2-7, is GEEVAQTPKHLVRGEGQKAKLYCAPIKGHSYVFWYQQVLKNEFKFLISFQNENVFDETGMPKERFSAKCLPNSPCSLEIQATKLEDSAVYFCASSQSVLAGEQYFGPGTRLTVT.

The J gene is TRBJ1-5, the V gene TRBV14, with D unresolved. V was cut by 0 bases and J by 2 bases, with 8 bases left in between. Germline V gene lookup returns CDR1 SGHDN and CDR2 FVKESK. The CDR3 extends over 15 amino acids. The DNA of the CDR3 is TGTGCCAGCAGCCAAGATATCGGAGGCAATCAGCCCCAGCATTTT. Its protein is CASSQDIGGNQPQHF.

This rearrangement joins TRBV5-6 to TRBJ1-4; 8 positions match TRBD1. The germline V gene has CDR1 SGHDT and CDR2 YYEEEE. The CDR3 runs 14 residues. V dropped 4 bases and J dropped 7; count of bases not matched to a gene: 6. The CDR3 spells CASSVSGQGEKLFF. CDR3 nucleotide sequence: TGTGCCAGCAGCGTGAGCGGACAGGGTGAAAAACTGTTTTTT.

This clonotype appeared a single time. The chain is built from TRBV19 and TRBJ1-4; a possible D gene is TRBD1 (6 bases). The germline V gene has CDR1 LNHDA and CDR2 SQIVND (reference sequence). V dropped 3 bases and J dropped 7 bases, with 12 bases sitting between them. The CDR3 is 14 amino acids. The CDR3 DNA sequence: TGTGCCAGTAGTATTCTGGGGGCGGCTGAAAAACTGTTTTTT. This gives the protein CASSILGAAEKLFF.

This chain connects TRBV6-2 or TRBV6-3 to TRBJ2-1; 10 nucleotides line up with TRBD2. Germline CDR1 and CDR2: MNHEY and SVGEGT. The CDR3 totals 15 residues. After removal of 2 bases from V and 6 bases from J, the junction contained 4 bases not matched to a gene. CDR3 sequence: CASSYRAGGPNEQFF. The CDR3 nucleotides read TGTGCCAGCAGTTACCGAGCGGGGGGGCCCAATGAGCAGTTCTTC.

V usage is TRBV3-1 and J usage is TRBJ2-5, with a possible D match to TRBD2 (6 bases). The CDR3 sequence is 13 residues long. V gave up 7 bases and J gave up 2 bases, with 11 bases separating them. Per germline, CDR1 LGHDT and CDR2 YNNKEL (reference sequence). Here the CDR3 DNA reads TGTGCCAGCATCTCACGGGGGCAAGAGACCCAGTACTTC. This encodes CASISRGQETQYF.

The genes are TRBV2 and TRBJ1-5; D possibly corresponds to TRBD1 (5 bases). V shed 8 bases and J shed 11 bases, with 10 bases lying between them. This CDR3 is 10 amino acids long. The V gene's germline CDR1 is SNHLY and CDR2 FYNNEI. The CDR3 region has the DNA TGTGCCAGCGCAGGACATACCCAGCATTTT. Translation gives CASAGHTQHF.

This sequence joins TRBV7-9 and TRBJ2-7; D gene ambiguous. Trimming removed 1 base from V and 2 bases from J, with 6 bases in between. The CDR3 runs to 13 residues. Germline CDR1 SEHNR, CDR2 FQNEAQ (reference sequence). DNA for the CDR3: TGTGCCAGCAGCTTAGACCCTCCCTACGAGCAGTACTTC. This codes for CASSLDPPYEQYF.

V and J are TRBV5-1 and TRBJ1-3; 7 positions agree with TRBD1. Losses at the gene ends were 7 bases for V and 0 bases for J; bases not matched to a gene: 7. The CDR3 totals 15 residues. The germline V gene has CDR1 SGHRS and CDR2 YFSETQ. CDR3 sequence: CASCRDRSSGNTIYF. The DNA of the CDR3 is TGCGCCAGCTGCCGGGACAGATCCTCTGGAAACACCATATATTTT.

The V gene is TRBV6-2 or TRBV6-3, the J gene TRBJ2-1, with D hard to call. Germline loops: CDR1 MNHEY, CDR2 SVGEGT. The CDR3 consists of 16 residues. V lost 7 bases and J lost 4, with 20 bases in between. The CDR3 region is CASKAHRTPVYNEQFF. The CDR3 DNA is TGTGCCAGCAAAGCTCACCGTACCCCCGTATACAATGAGCAGTTCTTC.